The 27 T cell receptor beta chains below were found in one sample sequenced in a study of human T cells and chemical hapten exposure (dated by TCRdb to 2020 to 2022). The protocol used for the library was RACE. TCRdb names NextSeq 500 as the instrument used. The raw public data were reprocessed by TCRdb itself: fastp quality trimming at Q25, MiXCR clonotype calling, in-frame beta chains only. Every distinct CDR3 protein forms one entry, paired with its most common genes and DNA. The sample table lists about 82,000 distinct CDR3 sequences, 13% of them with a count of one. The ten largest account for 4.5% to 6% of the sample. The time point label of this sample denotes: patch test 3, about 24 weeks after DPC sensitization. The treatment or condition label, as the study defines it: therapeutic diphenylcyclopropenone sensitization with weekly scalp DPC. The source was whole blood, collected in connection with sensitization to the hapten diphenylcyclopropenone (DPC). These receptors were collected from a woman between 50 and 59 years old with alopecia areata. Some clones in this sample may be carry-over from other donors' samples.

This clonotype was observed many times. The V and J genes are TRBV5-6 and TRBJ2-7; no clear D gene. V lost 4 bases, J lost 2 bases, and 13 bases lay in between. This CDR3 spans 14 amino acids. The germline V gene encodes CDR1 SGHDT and CDR2 YYEEEE. The CDR3 nucleotides are TGTGCCAGCAGCCTCAGCCCCAGAACCTACGAGCAGTACTTC. Translating gives CASSLSPRTYEQYF.

This clonotype was seen at least ten times. The chain links TRBV11-3 to TRBJ2-3; no reliable D call. The CDR3 spans 13 residues. Deletions cut 2 bases from V and 10 bases from J, with 13 bases between. Germline V gene sequence: CDR1 SGHNT, CDR2 YENEEA. The CDR3 DNA sequence: TGTGCCAGCAGCTTACGCCCCGCATCGGCGCAGTATTTT. It codes for CASSLRPASAQYF.

This clonotype occurred a few times. V and J are TRBV5-4 and TRBJ1-1; 9 bases fit TRBD1. Germline V CDR1 and CDR2: SGHNT, YYREEE (reference sequence). The CDR3 consists of 15 residues. Germline trimming cut 4 bases from V and 3 bases from J; bases unmatched to any gene: 7. Here the CDR3 reads CASSRDRVSDTEAFF. For the CDR3, the DNA is TGTGCCAGCAGCCGGGACAGGGTCTCGGACACTGAAGCTTTCTTT.

This clonotype showed up many times. This chain joins TRBV3-1 and TRBJ2-1, with unresolved D. The V end lost 0 bases, the J end lost 8 bases, and 8 bases lay between the germline ends. This CDR3 contains 13 residues. The V gene's germline CDR1 is LGHDT and CDR2 YNNKEL (reference sequence). The CDR3 loop is CASSQDREDEQFF. The CDR3 DNA reads TGTGCCAGCAGCCAAGATCGCGAAGATGAGCAGTTCTTC.

The rearrangement links TRBV18 to TRBJ1-5; no clear D. With 5 bases removed from V and 2 bases from J, the gap between germline ends came to 10 bases. CDR1 and CDR2 (germline): KGHSH, LQKENI. This CDR3 region has 14 residues. CDR3: CASSSALGNQPQHF. CDR3 in DNA: TGTGCCAGCTCATCCGCCCTAGGCAATCAGCCCCAGCATTTT.

This clonotype was detected ten times or more. The chain employs TRBV20-1 and TRBJ1-4; no firm D call. Trimming took off 0 bases at V and 0 bases at J, with 8 bases between the two ends. The CDR3 loop spans 15 amino acids. Germline values: CDR1 DFQATT, CDR2 SNEGSKA (reference sequence). The CDR3 DNA follows: TGCAGTGCTAGAGATGGCGTTGCAACTAATGAAAAACTGTTTTTT. Translation gives CSARDGVATNEKLFF.

This clonotype was observed a few times. V usage is TRBV7-9 and J usage is TRBJ1-5; D is undetermined. CDR3 length equals 13 residues. Germline V CDR1 and CDR2: SEHNR, FQNEAQ (reference sequence). V lost 3 bases and J lost 7, with 10 bases in between. The CDR3 protein is CASSLAGRQPQHF. The CDR3, as DNA: TGTGCCAGCAGCTTGGCGGGTCGACAGCCCCAGCATTTT.

In its sample, this clonotype was seen a few times. The genes are TRBV5-6 and TRBJ1-1; D remains ambiguous. The CDR3 runs to 16 residues. The V end lost 0 bases, the J end lost 6 bases, and 18 bases lay between the germline ends. Germline assignment: CDR1 SGHDT and CDR2 YYEEEE. The CDR3 region has the DNA TGTGCCAGCAGCTTGGTCGGTAGGCAGACCTTAGCTGAAGCTTTCTTT. Its translation: CASSLVGRQTLAEAFF.

This clonotype occurred many times. The V gene is TRBV25-1, the J gene TRBJ2-1, with D perhaps matching TRBD1 or TRBD2 (6 bases each). The CDR3 has 17 residues. Trimming pared 4 bases from V and 7 bases from J, leaving 23 bases between. Per germline, CDR1 MGHDK and CDR2 SYGVNS. As DNA, the CDR3 is TGTGCCAGCAGTGGACTCCGGGGGCGATTTCTGGGGAATGAGCAGTTCTTC. Its translation: CASSGLRGRFLGNEQFF. The entire variable domain, with the rest obtained from reference TRBV25-1 and TRBJ2-1, is as follows: EADIYQTPRYLVIGTGKKITLECSQTMGHDKMYWYQQDPGMELHLIHYSYGVNSTEKGDLSSESTVSRIRTEHFPLTLESARPSHTSQYLCASSGLRGRFLGNEQFFGPGTRLTVL.

This clonotype showed up many times. The chain recombines TRBV6-5 with TRBJ1-2; tentatively, D is TRBD1 (5 bases). Trimming took off 0 bases at V and 2 bases at J, with 10 bases between the two ends. Germline CDR1 is MNHEY and CDR2 is SVGAGI. The CDR3 has 15 amino acids. The CDR3 DNA reads TGTGCCAGCAGTTACTCGACAGCGGCCAACTATGGCTACACCTTC. As protein: CASSYSTAANYGYTF.

This clonotype occurred a few times. The CDR3 coding sequence is TGTGCCAGCAGCCCCCCGGGGTTCGCTGAAGCTTTCTTT. Protein product: CASSPPGFAEAFF. The V gene is TRBV7-8, the J gene TRBJ1-1; the D is unclear. V was trimmed by 5 bases and J by 6 bases, leaving 13 bases between them. Germline loops: CDR1 SGHVS, CDR2 FQNEAQ. The CDR3 runs to 13 residues.

The chain links TRBV5-1 to TRBJ2-5, with 8 bases lining up with TRBD2. Trimming took 2 bases from V and 1 from J; bases not matched to a gene: 7. This CDR3 contains 16 residues. Germline loops: CDR1 SGHRS, CDR2 YFSETQ. The chain's CDR3 is CASSFTSGAFQETQYF. Here the CDR3 DNA reads TGCGCCAGCAGCTTTACTAGCGGAGCCTTCCAAGAGACCCAGTACTTC.

This clonotype appeared a few times. This chain connects TRBV11-2 to TRBJ2-5, with 10 nucleotides matching TRBD2. The CDR3 is 15 residues long. The V gene's germline CDR1 is SGHAT and CDR2 FQNNGV. V shed 5 bases and J 2 bases; nucleotides not matched to a gene: 5. CDR3 nucleotide sequence: TGTGCCAGCAGCCCCCGGACTAGCGGACAAGAGACCCAGTACTTC. Amino acid sequence: CASSPRTSGQETQYF.

The chain is built from TRBV6-1 and TRBJ2-3; D is uncertain. The CDR3 contains 13 residues. Looked up from germline, CDR1 is MNHNS and CDR2 is SASEGT. Trimming took 1 base from V and 8 from J, leaving 10 bases between them. DNA for the CDR3: TGTGCCAGCAGTGAAGGCTCCGGCTTTACGCAGTATTTT. Translating it yields CASSEGSGFTQYF.

The chain is built from TRBV28 and TRBJ2-3; D not certain. Trimming cost V 11 bases and J 5 bases, with 14 bases left between them. Germline V gene data show CDR1 as MDHEN and CDR2 as SYDVKM. The CDR3 contains 12 residues. The CDR3 loop reads CAAAGVKDTQYF. The CDR3 coding sequence is TGTGCCGCTGCTGGAGTGAAAGATACGCAGTATTTT.

This clonotype showed up many times. V and J are TRBV18 and TRBJ2-2; perhaps D is TRBD1 or TRBD2 (5 bases each). This CDR3 spans 16 amino acids. Germline loops: CDR1 KGHSH, CDR2 LQKENI. The ends were cut back, 3 bases at V and 4 bases at J, with 15 bases in the middle. Written as DNA, the CDR3 is TGTGCCAGCTCACCCCTTGGGACGGCGATCACCGGGGAGCTGTTTTTT. Protein sequence: CASSPLGTAITGELFF.

This clonotype appeared many times. This chain connects TRBV5-1 to TRBJ1-1, with 11 bases fitting TRBD1. The trim removed 4 bases at V and 2 bases at J, leaving 4 bases unmatched. The CDR3 loop spans 15 amino acids. Per the germline V gene, CDR1 is SGHRS and CDR2 is YFSETQ. CDR3 loop: CASSRDRGINTEAFF. Here the CDR3 DNA reads TGCGCCAGCAGCAGGGACAGGGGGATTAACACTGAAGCTTTCTTT.

In this sample, this clonotype turned up many times. The V and J genes are TRBV7-9 and TRBJ2-3; 10 nucleotides align to TRBD2. Germline V gives CDR1 SEHNR, CDR2 FQNEAQ (reference sequence). V was pared by 3 bases and J by 0 bases, with 12 bases of the junction left unmatched. The length of the CDR3 is 19 residues. The chain's CDR3 is CASSFGSSGGLISTDTQYF. The CDR3 nucleotides are TGTGCCAGCAGCTTCGGGTCTAGCGGGGGACTTATTAGCACAGATACGCAGTATTTT.

This clonotype was counted at least ten times. The V call is TRBV29-1, the J call TRBJ2-2; weak D call: TRBD2 (6 bases). The germline V and J ends were trimmed by 5 bases and 4 bases, with 14 bases remaining between them. The CDR3 covers 14 residues. Germline lookup yields CDR1 SQVTM and CDR2 ANQGSEA. DNA of the CDR3: TGCAGCGTTACCTACCCTAGCGTCACCGGGGAGCTGTTTTTT. It codes for CSVTYPSVTGELFF.

This clonotype was seen many times. J is TRBJ2-1 and V is TRBV5-4; 8 nucleotides match TRBD1. The CDR3 loop spans 14 amino acids. Germline V lookup: CDR1 SGHNT, CDR2 YYREEE (reference sequence). Losses at the gene ends were 5 bases for V and 8 bases for J; bases not matched to a gene: 9. Here the CDR3 DNA reads TGTGCCAGCAGAGCACCCGACAGGGGTCATGAGCAGTTCTTC. Translation gives CASRAPDRGHEQFF.

This clonotype was counted ten times or more. The chain couples TRBV10-2 to TRBJ2-1; D gene ambiguous. CDR3 length: 14 amino acids. Germline values: CDR1 WSHSY, CDR2 SAAADI. The V gene lost 7 bases and the J gene lost 5 bases, with 15 bases spanning the gap. CDR3 amino acids: CASTGILANNEQFF. The CDR3 nucleotides are TGCGCCAGCACCGGTATATTGGCGAACAATGAGCAGTTCTTC.

The chain uses TRBV29-1 and TRBJ1-2; D unclear. Germline CDR1 SQVTM, CDR2 ANQGSEA. This CDR3 is built from 13 residues. The germline V and J ends were trimmed by 1 base and 8 bases, with 14 bases remaining between them. Here the CDR3 DNA reads TGCAGCGTTGAAGGTTTCCGCCTAAGGGGCTACACCTTC. This gives the protein CSVEGFRLRGYTF.

The rearrangement links TRBV27 to TRBJ2-7; D is uncertain. Deletions cut 1 base from V and 3 bases from J, with 4 bases between. This CDR3 spans 12 amino acids. Germline V gives CDR1 MNHEY, CDR2 SMNVEV (reference sequence). The CDR3: CASSLLFYEQYF. The DNA for the CDR3 is TGTGCCAGCAGTTTATTATTCTACGAGCAGTACTTC.

This clonotype occurred a few times. The chain joins TRBV2 to TRBJ2-2; 10 positions match TRBD2. With 5 bases clipped from V and 2 bases from J, the junction kept 5 bases outside the gene matches. The CDR3 length is 16 residues. Germline values: CDR1 SNHLY, CDR2 FYNNEI. CDR3 bases: TGTGCCAGCAGTCAACTAGCGGGGCTTAACACCGGGGAGCTGTTTTTT. Protein: CASSQLAGLNTGELFF.

This clonotype showed up just a few times. CDR3 sequence: CASSLGLNWRAQETQYF. In DNA form, the CDR3 reads TGTGCCAGCAGTTTGGGCCTGAACTGGAGGGCCCAAGAGACCCAGTACTTC. V gene TRBV12-3 or TRBV12-4 combines with J gene TRBJ2-5, with D tentatively TRBD2 (6 bases). V lost 3 bases to trimming and J lost 1 base, with 18 bases between them. This CDR3 is built from 17 residues.

This clonotype was found many times. The chain recombines TRBV11-1 with TRBJ2-2; a weak D match, TRBD1 (6 bases). CDR3 size: 15 residues. V was trimmed by 5 bases and J by 1 base, leaving 11 bases between them. The germline CDR1 and CDR2 sequences are SGHAT and FQDESV (reference sequence). In nucleotides, the CDR3 is TGTGCCAGCAGCAGCCGGGACAAGAACACCGGGGAGCTGTTTTTT. It yields the protein CASSSRDKNTGELFF.

V gene TRBV28 combines with J gene TRBJ1-2, with D perhaps TRBD1 (6 bases). CDR3 length: 14 residues. V lost 1 base, J lost 3 bases, and 9 bases lay in between. From germline, CDR1 is MDHEN and CDR2 SYDVKM. CDR3 sequence reads: CASSLSGEHYGYTF. The CDR3 coding sequence is TGTGCCAGCAGTTTATCAGGGGAGCACTATGGCTACACCTTC.